The 10 T cell receptor beta chains below come from one sample, sequenced in a study of identical twins. TCRdb independently ran MiXCR on the 5' RACE reads; one entry per CDR3 protein. The table includes roughly 630,000 distinct CDR3 sequences, 7% to 7.5% detected once. The sample also formed part of further work on yellow fever vaccine responses in identical twins.

Material for sequencing was PBMCs. The receptors were sampled from a young woman in good health.

The chain combines TRBV4-1 with TRBJ2-3, with D perhaps being TRBD1 or TRBD2 (5 bases each). The ends were cut back, 1 base at V and 2 bases at J, with 13 bases in the middle. CDR3 length equals 16 residues. From germline, CDR1 is MGHRA and CDR2 YSYEKL. Here the CDR3 reads CASSQGGTVFTDTQYF. The CDR3, as DNA: TGCGCCAGCAGCCAAGGAGGGACGGTGTTCACAGATACGCAGTATTTT.

The V gene is TRBV11-3, the J gene TRBJ2-3; no clear D. Trimming removed 5 bases at V and 0 bases at J, with 9 bases between. The CDR3 loop spans 14 amino acids. Per the germline V gene, CDR1 is SGHNT and CDR2 is YENEEA. The CDR3 sequence: CASSPSLSTDTQYF. The CDR3 nucleotides read TGTGCCAGCAGCCCCAGCCTTAGCACAGATACGCAGTATTTT.

V and J are TRBV20-1 and TRBJ2-3, with 8 bases matching TRBD2. CDR3 length equals 16 residues. The V and J ends lost 1 base and 4 bases, in that order; junction bases with no gene match: 10. CDR1 is DFQATT and CDR2 is SNEGSKA in the germline V gene (reference sequence). The CDR3 DNA is TGCAGTGCTAGAGGGGAAGGGACTAGTCACCCAGATACGCAGTATTTT. It codes for CSARGEGTSHPDTQYF.

This clonotype was detected once. This could be a read error, since a much larger clone is one nucleotide away. The V call is TRBV7-3, the J call TRBJ2-3; 9 nucleotides agree with TRBD2. V shed 4 bases and J 0 bases; nucleotides not matched to a gene: 8. Germline V gene sequence: CDR1 SGHTA, CDR2 FQGTGA. The CDR3 loop spans 17 amino acids. The CDR3, as DNA: TGTGCCAGCAGCTCCGTATTGCGGGGGGGTAGCACAGATACGCAGTATTTT. This encodes CASSSVLRGGSTDTQYF.

This sequence joins TRBV27 and TRBJ1-2, with TRBD1 identical over 9 bases. The V gene's germline CDR1 is MNHEY and CDR2 SMNVEV (reference sequence). With V trimmed by 2 bases and J by 3 bases, 13 bases remained unmatched. CDR3 size: 18 residues. In DNA form, the CDR3 reads TGTGCCAGCAGTTTAGCGGCCACAGGGGGCGGAAAGTACTATGGCTACACCTTC. This sequence encodes CASSLAATGGGKYYGYTF.

At least ten counts were recorded for this clonotype. The J gene is TRBJ2-1, the V gene TRBV4-1; 8 bases line up with TRBD2. CDR1 is MGHRA, CDR2 YSYEKL, per germline. The CDR3 runs 17 residues. V dropped 0 bases and J dropped 7; count of bases not matched to a gene: 11. DNA for the CDR3: TGCGCCAGCAGCCAAGACCCAGCGGGAGCGGGATTAAATGAGCAGTTCTTC. Amino acids: CASSQDPAGAGLNEQFF.

This clonotype has just a few counts. The rearrangement joins TRBV4-1 to TRBJ2-7; 11 nucleotides align to TRBD2. The germline CDR1 and CDR2 sequences are MGHRA and YSYEKL. Trimming cost V 3 bases and J 5 bases; bases outside gene matches: 9. This CDR3 is built from 16 residues. The CDR3 reads CASSQSSGRARDEQYF. The CDR3 coding sequence is TGCGCCAGCAGCCAGAGTAGCGGGAGGGCCCGGGACGAGCAGTACTTC.

This clonotype was counted many times. The chain carries TRBV12-3 or TRBV12-4 and TRBJ2-7, with 8 bases identical to TRBD2. The junction had 8 bases not matched to a gene; V was cut back by 5 bases and J by 2 bases. CDR3 length equals 15 residues. CDR3 sequence: CASSPWLAGTYEQYF. The CDR3 bases are TGTGCCAGCAGTCCGTGGTTAGCGGGGACCTACGAGCAGTACTTC.

The rearrangement links TRBV12-3 or TRBV12-4 to TRBJ2-5; 12 bases line up with TRBD1. The J segment lost 6 bases and the V segment lost 3 bases, leaving 5 bases of the junction unmatched. This CDR3 is built from 15 residues. CDR3 DNA: TGTGCCAGCAGTTTGGGGACAGGGGGCAGGAAGACCCAGTACTTC. Amino acids: CASSLGTGGRKTQYF.

About this clonotype: Possible read error: a much larger clone is one base away. The chain combines TRBV3-1 with TRBJ2-1, with 8 nucleotides matching TRBD2. J lost 3 bases, V lost 5 bases, and 9 bases had no gene match. The CDR3 covers 16 residues. In germline, CDR1 is LGHDT, CDR2 YNNKEL (reference sequence). This CDR3 is CASSETSRGGYNEQFF. The CDR3 DNA reads as TGTGCCAGCAGCGAAACCAGCCGGGGGGGCTACAATGAGCAGTTCTTC.